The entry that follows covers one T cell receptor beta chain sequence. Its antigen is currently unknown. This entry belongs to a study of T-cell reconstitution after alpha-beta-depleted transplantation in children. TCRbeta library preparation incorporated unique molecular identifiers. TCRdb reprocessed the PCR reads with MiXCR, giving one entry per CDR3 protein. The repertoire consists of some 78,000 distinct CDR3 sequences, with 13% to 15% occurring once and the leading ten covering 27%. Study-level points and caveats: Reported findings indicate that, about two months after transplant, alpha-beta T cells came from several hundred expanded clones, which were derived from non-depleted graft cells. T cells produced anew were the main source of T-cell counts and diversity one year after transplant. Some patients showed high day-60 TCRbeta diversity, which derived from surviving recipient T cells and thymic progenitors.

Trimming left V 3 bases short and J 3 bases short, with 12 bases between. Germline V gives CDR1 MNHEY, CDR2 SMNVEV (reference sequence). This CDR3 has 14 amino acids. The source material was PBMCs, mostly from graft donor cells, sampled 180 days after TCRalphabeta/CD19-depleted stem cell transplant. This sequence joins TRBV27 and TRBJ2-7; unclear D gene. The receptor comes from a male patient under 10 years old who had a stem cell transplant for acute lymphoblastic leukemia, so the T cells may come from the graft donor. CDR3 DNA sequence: TGTGCCAGCAGTTTCGGACGGGCAAGCTACGAGCAGTACTTC. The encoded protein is CASSFGRASYEQYF.